The TCR beta chain under discussion was sequenced for a study of response to subunit inactivated influenza vaccine. Only a few counts were recorded for this clonotype. Its antigen is still unknown. Notes on the study in general: Authors suggested few new T cells are recruited by each seasonal influenza vaccination.

Trimming stripped 4 bases from V and 4 bases from J, with 10 bases between. The CDR3 spans 14 residues. Per the germline V gene, CDR1 is LGHNA and CDR2 is YNFKEQ. TCRdb ran MiXCR on the RT-PCR reads and lists one entry per CDR3 protein. The sample comprises about 650,000 distinct CDR3 sequences, 14% of which are singletons, and roughly 7.2% rests with the top ten. Specimen: PBMCs from blood, collected about 14 days before vaccination. The receptor was isolated from a man aged 50-59 years who received an inactivated influenza vaccine. This chain links TRBV4-2 with TRBJ1-4; the D gene is possibly TRBD1 (5 bases). This CDR3 is CASSPQGRNEKLFF. The CDR3 nucleotides read TGTGCCAGCAGCCCCCAGGGACGTAATGAAAAACTGTTTTTT.